The 7 T cell receptor beta chains below were found in one sample sequenced in a study of T cells after yellow fever vaccination. TCRdb independently ran MiXCR on the 5' RACE reads; one entry per CDR3 protein. The sample consists of a few hundred thousand distinct CDR3 sequences, around 4% of them appearing once. The specimen was PBMCs, collected on the day of the yellow fever booster vaccination. These receptors all come from a young man who received the YFV17D yellow fever vaccine.

This clonotype was counted a few times. The chain carries TRBV19 and TRBJ1-1, with D perhaps matching TRBD1 (6 bases). V was trimmed by 7 bases and J by 4 bases, leaving 13 bases between them. Germline loops: CDR1 LNHDA, CDR2 SQIVND (reference sequence). The CDR3 contains 13 residues. CDR3: CASTGVGGTEAFF. The CDR3, as DNA: TGTGCCAGTACAGGGGTGGGGGGCACTGAAGCTTTCTTT.

This clonotype was recorded many times. The gene calls are TRBV20-1 and TRBJ2-1, with TRBD2 identical over 7 bases. This CDR3 has 13 amino acids. V was clipped by 1 base and J by 8 bases; unmatched bases: 5. Germline loops: CDR1 DFQATT, CDR2 SNEGSKA (reference sequence). The chain's CDR3 is CSARATSSYEQFF. In DNA, the CDR3 is TGCAGTGCTAGAGCGACTAGCAGCTATGAGCAGTTCTTC.

This clonotype was counted only a few times. This rearrangement joins TRBV11-2 to TRBJ2-3; D unclear. CDR1 and CDR2 (germline): SGHAT, FQNNGV. Trimming removed 8 bases from V and 7 bases from J, with 22 bases in between. The CDR3 contains 15 residues. As DNA, the CDR3 is TGTGCCAGCCAGCCAGCAGCTTACCTCCCTAATACGCAGTATTTT. Its protein is CASQPAAYLPNTQYF.

This clonotype has at least ten counts. The chain joins TRBV5-1 to TRBJ1-1, with D uncertain. The CDR3 has 14 amino acids. Trimming shortened V by 5 bases and J by 0 bases, and 11 bases separated the two germline ends. Germline V gene sequence: CDR1 SGHRS, CDR2 YFSETQ. The CDR3 DNA is TGCGCCAGCAGTCCGGGGAGTCTGAACACTGAAGCTTTCTTT. Protein: CASSPGSLNTEAFF.

This clonotype was picked up many times. This sequence joins TRBV28 and TRBJ1-3; 8 bases fit TRBD1. The CDR3 totals 15 residues. Germline lookup yields CDR1 MDHEN and CDR2 SYDVKM. V dropped 6 bases and J dropped 2; count of bases not matched to a gene: 6. This CDR3 reads CASSSGGLPGNTIYF. The CDR3 bases are TGTGCCAGCAGCTCAGGGGGCCTGCCTGGAAACACCATATATTTT.

This clonotype was observed a few times. J is TRBJ1-1 and V is TRBV20-1; the match to TRBD1 covers 7 bases. Looked up from germline, CDR1 is DFQATT and CDR2 is SNEGSKA (reference sequence). CDR3 length equals 17 residues. Trimming removed 1 base from V and 0 bases from J; junction bases left unmatched: 11. The CDR3 sequence is CSARALPPTGMNTEAFF. The CDR3 DNA reads TGCAGTGCTAGAGCCCTCCCCCCGACAGGGATGAACACTGAAGCTTTCTTT.

This clonotype has a handful of counts. The chain combines TRBV29-1 with TRBJ2-5; no definite D call. Germline-derived CDR1 and CDR2 are SQVTM and ANQGSEA. The CDR3 runs to 14 residues. The germline V and J ends were trimmed by 0 bases and 2 bases, with 10 bases remaining between them. The CDR3 loop reads CSVEEPPVQETQYF. The CDR3 DNA reads as TGCAGCGTTGAAGAACCACCGGTTCAAGAGACCCAGTACTTC. Full variable domain (outside the CDR3, taken from reference TRBV29-1 and TRBJ2-5): SAVISQKPSRDICQRGTSLTIQCQVDSQVTMMFWYRQQPGQSLTLIATANQGSEATYESGFVIDKFPISRPNLTFSTLTVSNMSPEDSSIYLCSVEEPPVQETQYFGPGTRLLVL.